Below, 21 T cell receptor beta chains from the same sample are listed, as sequenced in a study of beta chain features in type 1 diabetes. The study reverse transcribed the entire isolated RNA, so it sequenced expressed TCRB transcripts. Some clones are missing from TCRdb's copy, which holds only in-frame ones; the method was immunoSEQ multiplex PCR. The data contain hundreds of thousands of clones, 15% to 19% of them seen just once; the ten biggest clones take up around 0.1%. Sequences were obtained from naive CD4+ T cells from blood. These receptors all come from a man between 18 and 29 years old in good health.

This clone has a handful of counts. V gene TRBV6-4 combines with J gene TRBJ2-2; 8 positions agree with TRBD2. V trimming: 6 bases; J trimming: 1 base; junction bases outside the gene matches: 10. This CDR3 has 17 residues. From germline, CDR1 is MRHNA and CDR2 SNTAGT. The CDR3 loop is CASSSSGRLLNTGELFF. CDR3 in DNA: TGTGCCAGCAGCTCTAGCGGGCGCCTTCTGAACACCGGGGAGCTGTTTTTT.

On this clone itself: The sample holds other DNA sequences that translate to the same CDR3. V gene TRBV6-5 combines with J gene TRBJ1-1; D might be TRBD1 (5 bases). The CDR3 runs 13 residues. The germline CDR1 and CDR2 sequences are MNHEY and SVGAGI. The V end lost 2 bases, the J end lost 1 base, and 5 bases lay between the germline ends. CDR3 nucleotides: TGTGCCAGCAGTTACAGGGGGAACACTGAAGCTTTCTTT. It is translated as CASSYRGNTEAFF.

The table lists this clone with a few counts. The V gene is TRBV5-4, the J gene TRBJ2-1, with no clear D. V gave up 2 bases and J gave up 4 bases, with 10 bases separating them. This CDR3 is built from 14 residues. Germline lookup yields CDR1 SGHNT and CDR2 YYREEE (reference sequence). The CDR3 protein is CASSFDRIYNEQFF. In DNA, the CDR3 is TGTGCCAGCAGCTTTGACCGGATTTACAATGAGCAGTTCTTC.

This clone was counted only a few times. The chain recombines TRBV6-1 with TRBJ2-2; maybe TRBD1 (5 bases). Germline V lookup: CDR1 MNHNS, CDR2 SASEGT. The V gene lost 4 bases and the J gene lost 6 bases, with 12 bases spanning the gap. This CDR3 contains 14 residues. The CDR3 DNA reads TGTGCCAGCAGTGCCCACCCCAGGGCCGGGGAGCTGTTTTTT. This gives the protein CASSAHPRAGELFF.

V and J are TRBV7-6 and TRBJ2-3; D might be TRBD1 or TRBD2, each matching 6 bases. This CDR3 comprises 15 residues. CDR1 is SGHVS and CDR2 is FNYEAQ in the germline V gene. V was trimmed by 3 bases and J by 1 base, leaving 11 bases between them. The chain's CDR3 is CASSFRGAGTDTQYF. CDR3 in DNA: TGTGCCAGCAGCTTTAGGGGGGCGGGCACAGATACGCAGTATTTT.

The J gene is TRBJ1-3, the V gene TRBV9; D gene uncertain. The CDR3 is 15 residues long. Trimming removed 0 bases from V and 0 bases from J, with 7 bases in between. Germline assignment: CDR1 SGDLS and CDR2 YYNGEE. CDR3 amino acids: CASSVEGPSGNTIYF. DNA of the CDR3: TGTGCCAGCAGCGTAGAGGGCCCCTCTGGAAACACCATATATTTT.

The genes are TRBV7-2 and TRBJ1-1; D remains unclear. The CDR3 contains 15 residues. Trimming took 3 bases from V and 0 from J, leaving 11 bases between them. Looked up from germline, CDR1 is SGHTA and CDR2 is FQGNSA. In nucleotides, the CDR3 is TGTGCCAGCAGCTTCGGGAGAGTCATGAACACTGAAGCTTTCTTT. Protein sequence: CASSFGRVMNTEAFF.

This clone turned up a few times. This specimen includes other DNA sequences encoding the same CDR3. The rearrangement links TRBV7-2 to TRBJ2-5; D ambiguous. Trimming shortened V by 1 base and J by 1 base, and 4 bases separated the two germline ends. The CDR3 is 13 amino acids. Germline V gene lookup returns CDR1 SGHTA and CDR2 FQGNSA. The CDR3 bases are TGTGCCAGCAGCTTAGGGTTCCAAGAGACCCAGTACTTC. Translated: CASSLGFQETQYF.

A few counts support this clone. The J gene is TRBJ2-5, the V gene TRBV28, with TRBD1 identical over 7 bases. The V gene's germline CDR1 is MDHEN and CDR2 SYDVKM. This CDR3 spans 16 amino acids. With 1 base clipped from V and 3 bases from J, the junction kept 8 bases outside the gene matches. The CDR3 loop is CASSLLAGGWEETQYF. DNA of the CDR3: TGTGCCAGCAGTTTATTGGCAGGGGGTTGGGAAGAGACCCAGTACTTC. The full variable domain, its missing parts supplied by reference TRBV28 and TRBJ2-5, is DVKVTQSSRYLVKRTGEKVFLECVQDMDHENMFWYRQDPGLGLRLIYFSYDVKMKEKGDIPEGYSVSREKKERFSLILESASTNQTSMYLCASSLLAGGWEETQYFGPGTRLLVL.

The gene calls are TRBV28 and TRBJ2-3; 11 bases match TRBD1. V trimming: 8 bases; J trimming: 3 bases; junction bases outside the gene matches: 4. This CDR3 has 14 amino acids. CDR1 is MDHEN, CDR2 SYDVKM, per germline. CDR3 in amino acids: CASRDRGRTDTQYF. The DNA for the CDR3 is TGTGCCAGCCGGGACAGGGGGAGGACAGATACGCAGTATTTT.

This clone was counted only a few times. The chain carries TRBV4-2 and TRBJ1-5; no clear D. There are 16 residues in the CDR3. V lost 3 bases and J lost 3, with 15 bases in between. CDR1 LGHNA and CDR2 YNFKEQ come from the germline V gene. This CDR3 reads CASSQEATRFNQPQHF. For the CDR3, the DNA is TGTGCCAGCAGCCAGGAAGCGACCAGGTTCAATCAGCCCCAGCATTTT.

This rearrangement joins TRBV29-1 to TRBJ2-2; 8 bases are a match to TRBD1. Trimming took 4 bases from V and 0 from J; bases not matched to a gene: 10. Germline CDR1 and CDR2: SQVTM and ANQGSEA. The CDR3 length is 17 residues. In DNA, the CDR3 is TGCAGCGTTGGGGGGCGTTGGGACAGGTCGAACACCGGGGAGCTGTTTTTT. Encoded protein: CSVGGRWDRSNTGELFF.

This clone was seen a handful of times. The gene calls are TRBV9 and TRBJ1-1; the D is unclear. Germline V gives CDR1 SGDLS, CDR2 YYNGEE. The germline V and J ends were trimmed by 0 bases and 7 bases, with 10 bases remaining between them. CDR3 length: 13 residues. In DNA form, the CDR3 reads TGTGCCAGCAGCGTAGGGAGTAGGAATGAAGCTTTCTTT. This translates into CASSVGSRNEAFF.

There are a few counts of this clone. The V and J genes are TRBV5-1 and TRBJ2-1; D possibly corresponds to TRBD1 (7 bases). The V end was cut by 3 bases, the J end by 6 bases, with 16 bases between. This CDR3 region has 15 residues. Germline-derived CDR1 and CDR2 are SGHRS and YFSETQ. DNA of the CDR3: TGCGCCAGCAGCTCATCAACAGGGGACTTCAATGAGCAGTTCTTC. Translating gives CASSSSTGDFNEQFF.

This clone was detected only a few times. The chain combines TRBV9 with TRBJ2-7; D gene unclear. The germline V and J ends were trimmed by 4 bases and 1 base, with 15 bases remaining between them. The V gene's germline CDR1 is SGDLS and CDR2 YYNGEE. The CDR3 runs 15 residues. This chain's CDR3 is CASSRSPRNSYEQYF. DNA of the CDR3: TGTGCCAGCAGCAGGAGCCCGAGAAATTCCTACGAGCAGTACTTC.

There are a few counts of this clone. The rearrangement links TRBV7-3 to TRBJ1-1, with D hard to call. Per the germline V gene, CDR1 is SGHTA and CDR2 is FQGTGA. The CDR3 spans 13 residues. The V gene lost 3 bases and the J gene lost 2 bases, with 7 bases spanning the gap. CDR3 nucleotides: TGTGCCAGCAGCTTGGCAACAAACACTGAAGCTTTCTTT. Amino acids: CASSLATNTEAFF.

In this sample, this clone turned up a few times. The V and J genes are TRBV19 and TRBJ1-2, with a weak D call TRBD1 (5 bases). Trimming left V 11 bases short and J 2 bases short, with 12 bases between. The CDR3 totals 12 residues. CDR1 is LNHDA, CDR2 SQIVND, per germline (reference sequence). This CDR3 is CASVGANYGYTF. DNA for the CDR3: TGTGCCTCTGTCGGGGCGAACTATGGCTACACCTTC. The whole variable domain, remainder taken from reference TRBV19 and TRBJ1-2, is DGGITQSPKYLFRKEGQNVTLSCEQNLNHDAMYWYRQDPGQGLRLIYYSQIVNDFQKGDIAEGYSVSREKKESFPLTVTSAQKNPTAFYLCASVGANYGYTFGSGTRLTVV.

The chain has TRBV11-2 and TRBJ2-3; D is unclear. The ends were cut back, 4 bases at V and 6 bases at J, with 8 bases in the middle. CDR3 length equals 12 residues. CDR1 SGHAT and CDR2 FQNNGV come from the germline V gene. Here the CDR3 DNA reads TGTGCCAGCAGCTCGAGCCGGGATACGCAGTATTTT. Translation: CASSSSRDTQYF.

The DNA for the CDR3 is TGTGCCAGCAGCGTAGGCAGGGGGCTAAATTCGGTGATCAATGAGCAGTTCTTC. Translated, it gives CASSVGRGLNSVINEQFF. V is TRBV9 and J is TRBJ2-1; 8 bases map to TRBD1. The CDR3 runs 18 residues. Per the germline V gene, CDR1 is SGDLS and CDR2 is YYNGEE. With V trimmed by 0 bases and J by 6 bases, 14 bases remained unmatched.

This clone turned up a few times. The rearrangement uses TRBV4-2 and TRBJ2-1; 10 bases fit TRBD1. This CDR3 comprises 15 residues. With V trimmed by 8 bases and J by 4 bases, 8 bases remained unmatched. CDR1 is LGHNA, CDR2 YNFKEQ, per germline. The CDR3 DNA is TGTGCCAGCGTACGTGAGGACAGGGGGTACAATGAGCAGTTCTTC. As protein: CASVREDRGYNEQFF.

Comment on this clone: The same CDR3 also results from other DNA sequences found in this sample. The J gene is TRBJ2-7, the V gene TRBV19; 10 bases line up with TRBD2. V trimming: 6 bases; J trimming: 2 bases; junction bases outside the gene matches: 1. This CDR3 has 13 residues. Germline CDR1 is LNHDA and CDR2 is SQIVND (reference sequence). The chain's CDR3 is CASRLAGTYEQYF. The CDR3 coding sequence is TGTGCCAGTAGACTAGCGGGAACCTACGAGCAGTACTTC. Full variable domain (outside the CDR3, taken from reference TRBV19 and TRBJ2-7): DGGITQSPKYLFRKEGQNVTLSCEQNLNHDAMYWYRQDPGQGLRLIYYSQIVNDFQKGDIAEGYSVSREKKESFPLTVTSAQKNPTAFYLCASRLAGTYEQYFGPGTRLTVT.